The T cell receptor (beta chain) described here comes from a study of identical twins. This clonotype has only a few counts. Its antigen is unidentified. Relative to the germline gene, one junction end is altered; a read error may explain this. Template switching (which added a universal primer site) was used, and cDNA carried unique molecular identifiers. TCRdb recomputed calls from the 5' RACE reads with MiXCR, one row per CDR3 protein. This table has roughly 690,000 distinct CDR3 sequences, 21% appearing once. Overall study results and limits: Among out-of-frame alpha sequences shared by twins, low generation probability occurred in excess.

The germline gives CDR1 SGHNT, CDR2 YYREEE (reference sequence). The CDR3 consists of 13 residues. This sample also belongs to another study, concerning T cells expressing NK-cell markers.

J is TRBJ2-2 and V is TRBV5-4; D is ambiguous. The TCR originated in a woman aged 18 to 35 in good health. The sequenced material came from PBMCs. Here the CDR3 reads CASSSFNIGELFF. CDR3 DNA: TGTGCCAGCAGCTCCTTTAACATCGGGGAGCTGTTTTTT.